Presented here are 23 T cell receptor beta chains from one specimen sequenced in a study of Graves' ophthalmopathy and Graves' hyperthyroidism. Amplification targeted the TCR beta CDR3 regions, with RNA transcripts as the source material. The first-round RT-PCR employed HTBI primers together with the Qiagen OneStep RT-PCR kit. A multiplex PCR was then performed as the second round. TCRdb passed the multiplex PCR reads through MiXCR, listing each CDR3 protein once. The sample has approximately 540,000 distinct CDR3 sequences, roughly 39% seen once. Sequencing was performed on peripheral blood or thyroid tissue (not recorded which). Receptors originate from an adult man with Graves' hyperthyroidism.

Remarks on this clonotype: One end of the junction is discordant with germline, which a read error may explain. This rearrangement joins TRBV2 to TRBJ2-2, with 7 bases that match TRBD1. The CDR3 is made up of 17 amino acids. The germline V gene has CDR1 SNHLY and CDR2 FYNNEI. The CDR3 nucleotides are TGTGCCAGCAGCGAAGTCGGACAGGCGAGAAACACCGGGGAGCTGTTTTTT. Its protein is CASSEVGQARNTGELFF. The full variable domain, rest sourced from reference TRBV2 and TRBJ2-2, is EPEVTQTPSHQVTQMGQEVILRCVPISNHLYFYWYRQILGQKVEFLVSFYNNEISEKSEIFDDQFSVERPDGSNFTLKIRSTKLEDSAMYFCASSEVGQARNTGELFFGEGSRLTVL.

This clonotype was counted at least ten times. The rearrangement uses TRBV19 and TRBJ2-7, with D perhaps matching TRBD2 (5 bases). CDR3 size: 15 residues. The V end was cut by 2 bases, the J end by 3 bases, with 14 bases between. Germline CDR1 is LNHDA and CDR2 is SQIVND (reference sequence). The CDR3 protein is CASSIMPAGLYEQYF. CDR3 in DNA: TGTGCCAGTAGTATAATGCCGGCGGGCCTCTACGAGCAGTACTTC.

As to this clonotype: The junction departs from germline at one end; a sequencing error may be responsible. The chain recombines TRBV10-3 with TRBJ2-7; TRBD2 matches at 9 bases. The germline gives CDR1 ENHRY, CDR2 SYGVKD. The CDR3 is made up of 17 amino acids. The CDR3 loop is CASSPSGSGRLRYEQYF. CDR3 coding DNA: TGTGCCAGCAGTCCTTCTGGTAGCGGGAGACTCCGCTACGAGCAGTACTTC.

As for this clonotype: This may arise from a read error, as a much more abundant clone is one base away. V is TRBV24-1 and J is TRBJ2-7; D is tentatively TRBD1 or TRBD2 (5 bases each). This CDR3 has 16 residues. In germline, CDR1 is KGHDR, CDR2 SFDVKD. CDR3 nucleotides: TGTGCCACCAGTGATCCCCGGGACCCCCTGTCCTGCGAGCAGTACTTC. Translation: CATSDPRDPLSCEQYF.

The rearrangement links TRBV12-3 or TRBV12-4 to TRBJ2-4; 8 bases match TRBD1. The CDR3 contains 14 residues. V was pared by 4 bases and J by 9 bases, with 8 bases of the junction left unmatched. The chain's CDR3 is CASSSPTGDRIQYF. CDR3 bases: TGTGCCAGCAGTTCTCCGACAGGGGATCGCATTCAGTACTTC.

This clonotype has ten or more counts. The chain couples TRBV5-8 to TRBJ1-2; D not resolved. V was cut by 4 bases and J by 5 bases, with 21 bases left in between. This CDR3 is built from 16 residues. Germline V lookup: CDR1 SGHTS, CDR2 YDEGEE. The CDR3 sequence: CASSQGRTADVYGYTF. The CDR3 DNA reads TGTGCCAGCAGCCAAGGACGCACCGCGGACGTATATGGCTACACCTTC.

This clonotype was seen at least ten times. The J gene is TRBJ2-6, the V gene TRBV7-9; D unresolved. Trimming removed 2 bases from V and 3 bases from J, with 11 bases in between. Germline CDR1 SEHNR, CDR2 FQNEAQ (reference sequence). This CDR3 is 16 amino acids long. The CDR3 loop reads CASSLIRSGGANVLTF. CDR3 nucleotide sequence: TGTGCCAGCAGCTTAATCCGGTCCGGTGGGGCCAACGTCCTGACTTTC. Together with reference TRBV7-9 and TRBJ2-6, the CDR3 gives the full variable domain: DTGVSQNPRHKITKRGQNVTFRCDPISEHNRLYWYRQTLGQGPEFLTYFQNEAQLEKSRLLSDRFSAERPKGSFSTLEIQRTEQGDSAMYLCASSLIRSGGANVLTFGAGSRLTVL.

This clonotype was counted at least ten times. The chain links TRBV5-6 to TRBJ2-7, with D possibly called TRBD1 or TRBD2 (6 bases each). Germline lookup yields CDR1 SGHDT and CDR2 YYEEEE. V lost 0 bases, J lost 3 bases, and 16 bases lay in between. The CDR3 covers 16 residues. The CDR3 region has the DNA TGTGCCAGCAGCTTGGCGCTACGGGGGCTAAACTACGAGCAGTACTTC. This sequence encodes CASSLALRGLNYEQYF.

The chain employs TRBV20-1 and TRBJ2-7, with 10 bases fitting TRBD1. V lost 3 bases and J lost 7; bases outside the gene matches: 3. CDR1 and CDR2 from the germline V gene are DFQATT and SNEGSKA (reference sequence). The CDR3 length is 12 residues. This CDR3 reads CSARGQGFEQYF. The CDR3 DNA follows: TGCAGTGCTAGGGGACAGGGGTTTGAGCAGTACTTC.

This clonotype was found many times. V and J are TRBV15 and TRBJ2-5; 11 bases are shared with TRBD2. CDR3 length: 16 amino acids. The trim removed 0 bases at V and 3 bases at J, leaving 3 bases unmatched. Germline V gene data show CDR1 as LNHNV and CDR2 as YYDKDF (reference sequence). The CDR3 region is CATSRDLTSGEETQYF. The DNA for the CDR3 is TGTGCCACCAGCAGAGATCTGACTAGCGGGGAAGAGACCCAGTACTTC.

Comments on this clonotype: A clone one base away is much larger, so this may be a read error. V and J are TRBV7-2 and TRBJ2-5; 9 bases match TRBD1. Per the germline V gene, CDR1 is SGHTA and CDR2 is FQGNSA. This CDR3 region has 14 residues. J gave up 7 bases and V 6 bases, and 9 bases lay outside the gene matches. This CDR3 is CASSVDRGVGTQYF. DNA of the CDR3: TGTGCCAGCAGTGTTGACAGGGGGGTAGGGACCCAGTACTTC.

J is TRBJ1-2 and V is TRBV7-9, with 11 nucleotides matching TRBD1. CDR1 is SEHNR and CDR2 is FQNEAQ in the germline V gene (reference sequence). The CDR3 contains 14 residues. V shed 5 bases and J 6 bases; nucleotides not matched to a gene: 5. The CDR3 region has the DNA TGTGCCAGCAGCCAAAGGACAGGGGGCGATGGCTACACCTTC. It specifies CASSQRTGGDGYTF.

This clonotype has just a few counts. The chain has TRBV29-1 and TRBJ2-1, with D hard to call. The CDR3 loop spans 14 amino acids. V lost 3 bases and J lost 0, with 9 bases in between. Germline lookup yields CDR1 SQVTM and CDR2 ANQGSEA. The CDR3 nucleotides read TGCAGCGTTGAGCTCCAGAGCTCCTACAATGAGCAGTTCTTC. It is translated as CSVELQSSYNEQFF.

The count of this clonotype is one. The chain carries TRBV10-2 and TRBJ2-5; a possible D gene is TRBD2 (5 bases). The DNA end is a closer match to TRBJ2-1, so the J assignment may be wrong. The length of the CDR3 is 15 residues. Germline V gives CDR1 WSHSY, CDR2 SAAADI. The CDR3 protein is CASSETRVKSNEQFF. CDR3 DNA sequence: TGCGCCAGCAGTGAGACGAGGGTCAAAAGCAATGAGCAGTTCTTC.

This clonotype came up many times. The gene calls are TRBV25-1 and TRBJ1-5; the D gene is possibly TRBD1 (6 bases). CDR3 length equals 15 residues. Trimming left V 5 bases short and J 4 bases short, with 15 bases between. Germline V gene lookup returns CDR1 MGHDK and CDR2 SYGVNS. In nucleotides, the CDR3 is TGTGCCAGCAGTCCGGATGGGGGCCAGAATCAGCCCCAGCATTTT. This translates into CASSPDGGQNQPQHF. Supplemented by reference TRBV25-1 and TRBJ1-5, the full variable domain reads EADIYQTPRYLVIGTGKKITLECSQTMGHDKMYWYQQDPGMELHLIHYSYGVNSTEKGDLSSESTVSRIRTEHFPLTLESARPSHTSQYLCASSPDGGQNQPQHFGDGTRLSIL.

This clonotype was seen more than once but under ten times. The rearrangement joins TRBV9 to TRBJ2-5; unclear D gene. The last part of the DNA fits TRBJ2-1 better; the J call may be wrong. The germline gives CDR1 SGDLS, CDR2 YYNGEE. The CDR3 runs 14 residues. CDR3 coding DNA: TGTGCCAGCAGCGTAGATAGCTCCTACAATGAGCAGTTCTTC. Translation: CASSVDSSYNEQFF.

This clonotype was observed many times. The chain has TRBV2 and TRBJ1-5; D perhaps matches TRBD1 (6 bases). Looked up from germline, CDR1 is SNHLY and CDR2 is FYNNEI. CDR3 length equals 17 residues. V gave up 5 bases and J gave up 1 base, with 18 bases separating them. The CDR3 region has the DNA TGTGCCAGCAGTCTCCGGGCCCTCCAGGGGAGCAATCAGCCCCAGCATTTT. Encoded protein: CASSLRALQGSNQPQHF.

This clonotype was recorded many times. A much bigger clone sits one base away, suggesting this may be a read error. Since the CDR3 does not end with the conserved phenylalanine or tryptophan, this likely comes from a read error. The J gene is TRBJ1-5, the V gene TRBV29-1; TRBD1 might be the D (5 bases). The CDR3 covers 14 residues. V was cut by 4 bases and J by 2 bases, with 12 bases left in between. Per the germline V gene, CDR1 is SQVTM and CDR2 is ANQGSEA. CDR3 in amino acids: CSVGSRDGNQPQHL. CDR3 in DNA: TGCAGCGTTGGATCCAGGGACGGCAATCAGCCCCAGCATCTT.

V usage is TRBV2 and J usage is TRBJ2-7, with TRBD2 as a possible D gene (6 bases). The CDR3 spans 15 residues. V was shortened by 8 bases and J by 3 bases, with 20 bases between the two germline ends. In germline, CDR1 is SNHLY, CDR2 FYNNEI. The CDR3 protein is CASLRRGPSIYEQYF. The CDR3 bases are TGTGCCAGCCTGCGGCGGGGACCGTCTATCTACGAGCAGTACTTC. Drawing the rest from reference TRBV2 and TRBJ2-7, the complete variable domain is EPEVTQTPSHQVTQMGQEVILRCVPISNHLYFYWYRQILGQKVEFLVSFYNNEISEKSEIFDDQFSVERPDGSNFTLKIRSTKLEDSAMYFCASLRRGPSIYEQYFGPGTRLTVT.

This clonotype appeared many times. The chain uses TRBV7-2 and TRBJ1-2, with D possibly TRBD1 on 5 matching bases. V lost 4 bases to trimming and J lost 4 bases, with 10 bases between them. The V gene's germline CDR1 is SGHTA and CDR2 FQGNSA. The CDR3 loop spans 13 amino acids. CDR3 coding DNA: TGTGCCAGCAGCTGGGGACCGAGCTATGGCTACACCTTC. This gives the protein CASSWGPSYGYTF.

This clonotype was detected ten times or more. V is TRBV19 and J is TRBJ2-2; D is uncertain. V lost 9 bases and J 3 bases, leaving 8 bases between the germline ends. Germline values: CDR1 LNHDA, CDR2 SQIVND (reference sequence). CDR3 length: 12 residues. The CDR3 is CASSPDTGELFF. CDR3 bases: TGTGCCAGCAGCCCAGACACCGGGGAGCTGTTTTTT.

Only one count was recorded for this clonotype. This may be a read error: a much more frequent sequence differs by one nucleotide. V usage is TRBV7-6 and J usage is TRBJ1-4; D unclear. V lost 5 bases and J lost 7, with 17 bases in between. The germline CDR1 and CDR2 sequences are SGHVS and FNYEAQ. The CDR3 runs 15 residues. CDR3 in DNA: TGTGCCAGCAGCCCTACCGTCAGTGGTAGTGAAAAACTGTTTTTT. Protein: CASSPTVSGSEKLFF.

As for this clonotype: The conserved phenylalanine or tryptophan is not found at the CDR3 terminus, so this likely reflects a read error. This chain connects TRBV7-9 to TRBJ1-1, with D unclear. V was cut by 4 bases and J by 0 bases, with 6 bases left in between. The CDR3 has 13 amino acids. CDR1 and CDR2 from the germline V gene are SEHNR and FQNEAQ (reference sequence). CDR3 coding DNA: TGTGCCAGCAGCTCCGGGGTGAACACTGAAGCTTTCCTT. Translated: CASSSGVNTEAFL.